The next 30 T cell receptor beta chains were all read from a single sample in a study of cytomegalovirus exposure and HLA in healthy donors. With 60 Vbeta and 13 Jbeta primers, the PCR was carried out. Sequencing was performed with immunoSEQ multiplex PCR; in TCRdb, only in-frame clones are kept and a portion is missing. This listing includes about 40,000 clones. The sequencing sample was made of PBMCs. The receptors shown here come from a man under 40 in good health and CMV-seronegative.

The chain joins TRBV5-1 to TRBJ2-3; 7 positions match TRBD1. J lost 6 bases, V lost 0 bases, and 7 bases had no gene match. CDR1 and CDR2 (germline): SGHRS, YFSETQ. The CDR3 is made up of 15 amino acids. This chain's CDR3 is CASSLDVGGGDTQYF. CDR3 nucleotide sequence: TGCGCCAGCAGCTTGGACGTAGGGGGCGGGGATACGCAGTATTTT.

The chain links TRBV28 to TRBJ2-7, with TRBD2 matching over 12 bases. The CDR3 covers 14 residues. V was clipped by 4 bases and J by 6 bases; unmatched bases: 4. CDR1 is MDHEN and CDR2 is SYDVKM in the germline V gene. CDR3 coding DNA: TGTGCCAGCAGTTCGCCGGGACTAGCGGGCGAGCAGTACTTC. This gives the protein CASSSPGLAGEQYF. Using reference TRBV28 and TRBJ2-7 for the parts outside the CDR3, the full variable domain is DVKVTQSSRYLVKRTGEKVFLECVQDMDHENMFWYRQDPGLGLRLIYFSYDVKMKEKGDIPEGYSVSREKKERFSLILESASTNQTSMYLCASSSPGLAGEQYFGPGTRLTVT.

The V gene is TRBV4-3, the J gene TRBJ2-7; weak D call: TRBD2 (5 bases). The CDR3 extends over 16 amino acids. Trimming shortened V by 0 bases and J by 3 bases, and 15 bases separated the two germline ends. Germline lookup yields CDR1 LGHNA and CDR2 YSLEER. CDR3: CASSQDTSLAYYEQYF. DNA of the CDR3: TGCGCCAGCAGCCAAGATACTAGTCTAGCTTACTACGAGCAGTACTTC.

CDR3 sequence: CASSLGAGGHEQYF. CDR3 sequence (DNA): TGTGCCAGCAGCTTGGGGGCAGGGGGCCACGAGCAGTACTTC. The chain carries TRBV5-5 and TRBJ2-7; 8 bases are shared with TRBD1. The germline V gene has CDR1 SGHKS and CDR2 YYEKEE (reference sequence). V trimming: 0 bases; J trimming: 5 bases; junction bases outside the gene matches: 4. The CDR3 contains 14 residues.

The chain joins TRBV7-8 to TRBJ1-5; D uncertain. This CDR3 contains 14 residues. Trimming pared 1 base from V and 3 bases from J, leaving 7 bases between. Looked up from germline, CDR1 is SGHVS and CDR2 is FQNEAQ. The CDR3 sequence: CASSLDGVNQPQHF. Written as DNA, the CDR3 is TGTGCCAGCAGCTTAGACGGAGTCAATCAGCCCCAGCATTTT.

The CDR3 loop is CASSLGQVSRYGYTF. The CDR3 bases are TGTGCCAGCAGTTTGGGACAGGTGTCTCGATATGGCTACACCTTC. The J gene is TRBJ1-2, the V gene TRBV6-5; 8 bases match TRBD1. The germline V gene has CDR1 MNHEY and CDR2 SVGAGI. CDR3 length: 15 amino acids. Trimming at V came to 4 bases and at J to 5 bases, leaving 9 bases not matched to a gene.

Notes on this clone: Distinct nucleotide sequences in the sample also encode this CDR3. J is TRBJ2-3 and V is TRBV9; D not resolved. Trimming cost V 0 bases and J 6 bases, with 5 bases left between them. Germline V gene lookup returns CDR1 SGDLS and CDR2 YYNGEE. The CDR3 is made up of 12 amino acids. CDR3 in DNA: TGTGCCAGCAGCGTAGGAGTCGATACGCAGTATTTT. It encodes CASSVGVDTQYF.

The V gene is TRBV9, the J gene TRBJ2-7; TRBD2 is a possible D gene (6 bases). Trimming removed 0 bases from V and 6 bases from J, with 13 bases in between. The germline V gene encodes CDR1 SGDLS and CDR2 YYNGEE. The CDR3 length is 14 residues. CDR3 sequence reads: CASSVVGGSGEQYF. CDR3 in DNA: TGTGCCAGCAGCGTAGTCGGAGGGAGTGGCGAGCAGTACTTC.

The chain couples TRBV5-1 to TRBJ2-5, with D uncertain. V was shortened by 0 bases and J by 5 bases, with 8 bases between the two germline ends. The CDR3 length is 13 residues. The V gene's germline CDR1 is SGHRS and CDR2 YFSETQ. The chain's CDR3 is CASSLEGVETQYF. In DNA form, the CDR3 reads TGCGCCAGCAGCTTGGAAGGAGTGGAGACCCAGTACTTC. Combining the CDR3 with reference TRBV5-1 and TRBJ2-5 gives the whole variable domain KAGVTQTPRYLIKTRGQQVTLSCSPISGHRSVSWYQQTPGQGLQFLFEYFSETQRNKGNFPGRFSGRQFSNSRSEMNVSTLELGDSALYLCASSLEGVETQYFGPGTRLLVL.

The gene calls are TRBV10-3 and TRBJ1-1, with TRBD1 matching 9 bases. Germline assignment: CDR1 ENHRY and CDR2 SYGVKD. The V and J ends lost 6 bases and 0 bases, in that order; junction bases with no gene match: 2. The CDR3 spans 14 residues. CDR3 in amino acids: CAIRTGGLNTEAFF. The CDR3 DNA is TGTGCCATCAGGACAGGGGGGTTGAACACTGAAGCTTTCTTT.

V is TRBV9 and J is TRBJ2-7, with 8 bases fitting TRBD2. Germline V gene data show CDR1 as SGDLS and CDR2 as YYNGEE. CDR3 size: 15 residues. Trimming at V came to 4 bases and at J to 2 bases, leaving 8 bases not matched to a gene. The CDR3 DNA is TGTGCCAGCAGCCGTAGCGGGACGAGCGCCTACGAGCAGTACTTC. Translating it yields CASSRSGTSAYEQYF.

In DNA form, the CDR3 reads TGTGCCAGCAGCTCGGGGTGGCAGGGGGCCACCGGGGAGCTGTTTTTT. This translates into CASSSGWQGATGELFF. The chain recombines TRBV7-9 with TRBJ2-2, with 8 nucleotides matching TRBD1. The CDR3 has 16 residues. V lost 4 bases to trimming and J lost 4 bases; unmatched junction nucleotides: 8. Germline V CDR1 and CDR2: SEHNR, FQNEAQ (reference sequence).

The chain has TRBV6-5 and TRBJ2-7; no definite D call. The length of the CDR3 is 15 residues. In germline, CDR1 is MNHEY, CDR2 SVGAGI. V was pared by 4 bases and J by 6 bases, with 19 bases between. The CDR3 protein is CASSSFPNGLGEQYF. The CDR3 DNA is TGTGCCAGCAGTTCCTTTCCTAACGGGTTGGGCGAGCAGTACTTC.

With respect to this clone: The junction departs from germline at one end; a sequencing error may be responsible. The chain combines TRBV5-1 with TRBJ1-1, with 11 bases that match TRBD1. In germline, CDR1 is SGHRS, CDR2 YFSETQ. This CDR3 is built from 16 residues. CDR3 coding DNA: TGCGCCAGCAGCAATAGGGACAGGGGGTTCGGCACTGAAGATTTCTTT. As protein: CASSNRDRGFGTEDFF.

This chain uses TRBV11-2 with TRBJ2-7; 11 bases fit TRBD2. V was clipped by 0 bases and J by 0 bases; unmatched bases: 4. CDR3 length: 17 amino acids. CDR1 is SGHAT and CDR2 is FQNNGV in the germline V gene. This chain's CDR3 is CASSLEFTSGGSYEQYF. Written as DNA, the CDR3 is TGTGCCAGCAGCTTAGAGTTCACTAGCGGGGGCTCCTACGAGCAGTACTTC.

The gene calls are TRBV15 and TRBJ1-3; TRBD1 matches 10 bases. The germline V gene encodes CDR1 LNHNV and CDR2 YYDKDF (reference sequence). Losses at the gene ends were 0 bases for V and 4 bases for J; bases not matched to a gene: 3. The CDR3 is 16 residues long. The CDR3 region is CATSRDPGQGGNTIYF. CDR3 sequence (DNA): TGTGCCACCAGCAGAGATCCGGGACAGGGGGGAAACACCATATATTTT.

The chain has TRBV5-1 and TRBJ2-7; D is uncertain. Looked up from germline, CDR1 is SGHRS and CDR2 is YFSETQ. CDR3 length: 11 residues. Between the trimmed V and J ends, which lost 1 base and 6 bases, there was a span of 5 bases. CDR3 sequence: CASSLRGEQYF. The CDR3 coding sequence is TGCGCCAGCAGCTTGAGAGGCGAGCAGTACTTC.

The chain employs TRBV5-4 and TRBJ2-4; 11 nucleotides align to TRBD2. CDR3 length: 19 residues. V was clipped by 0 bases and J by 5 bases; unmatched bases: 13. Per the germline V gene, CDR1 is SGHNT and CDR2 is YYREEE (reference sequence). The CDR3 DNA reads as TGTGCCAGCAGCTTGGCCAGTCGGCTAGCGGGAGGTTCGCAAAACATTCAGTACTTC. Its protein is CASSLASRLAGGSQNIQYF. Supplemented by reference TRBV5-4 and TRBJ2-4, the full variable domain reads ETGVTQSPTHLIKTRGQQVTLRCSSQSGHNTVSWYQQALGQGPQFIFQYYREEENGRGNFPPRFSGLQFPNYSSELNVNALELDDSALYLCASSLASRLAGGSQNIQYFGAGTRLSVL.

The V and J genes are TRBV28 and TRBJ1-6; 7 positions agree with TRBD1. The CDR3 consists of 17 residues. Losses at the gene ends were 5 bases for V and 7 bases for J; bases not matched to a gene: 14. Per the germline V gene, CDR1 is MDHEN and CDR2 is SYDVKM. CDR3 sequence reads: CASSVPTSGQMNSPLHF. CDR3 DNA: TGTGCCAGCAGTGTACCAACCTCGGGACAGATGAATTCACCCCTCCACTTT.

The gene calls are TRBV30 and TRBJ2-3; a weak D match, TRBD2 (6 bases). This CDR3 has 15 amino acids. V lost 3 bases, J lost 7 bases, and 20 bases lay in between. The germline gives CDR1 GTSNPN, CDR2 SVGIG (reference sequence). CDR3 in amino acids: CAWRTGLGGLNTQYF. CDR3 DNA sequence: TGTGCCTGGAGGACGGGACTGGGGGGTTTGAATACGCAGTATTTT.

The chain combines TRBV2 with TRBJ2-7, with a tentative D call TRBD1 (6 bases). CDR3 length equals 12 residues. Trimming left V 10 bases short and J 2 bases short, with 12 bases between. CDR1 and CDR2 (germline): SNHLY, FYNNEI. CDR3 sequence: CATRTDTYEQYF. In DNA, the CDR3 is TGTGCCACTCGGACAGACACCTACGAGCAGTACTTC.

The chain joins TRBV5-6 to TRBJ1-2; 8 bases map to TRBD1. From germline, CDR1 is SGHDT and CDR2 YYEEEE. CDR3 length: 16 amino acids. Unmatched junction bases numbered 8, after V lost 1 base and J lost 3 bases. CDR3 sequence (DNA): TGTGCCAGCAGCTTGCCTTCCGGACAGGGCTACTATGGCTACACCTTC. It encodes CASSLPSGQGYYGYTF.

This sequence joins TRBV29-1 and TRBJ2-3; tentative D call: TRBD1 (6 bases). Germline-derived CDR1 and CDR2 are SQVTM and ANQGSEA. The CDR3 totals 14 residues. Between the trimmed V and J ends, which lost 7 bases and 5 bases, there was a span of 19 bases. As DNA, the CDR3 is TGCAGCGCCCCCGAGACAGGCCTGGGAGATACGCAGTATTTT. Translating it yields CSAPETGLGDTQYF.

The rearrangement uses TRBV7-9 and TRBJ1-2; 10 bases align to TRBD1. The trim removed 2 bases at V and 6 bases at J, leaving 6 bases unmatched. This CDR3 has 15 residues. Germline lookup yields CDR1 SEHNR and CDR2 FQNEAQ (reference sequence). The chain's CDR3 is CASSLSDRGTNGYTF. As DNA, the CDR3 is TGTGCCAGCAGCTTATCGGACAGGGGGACGAATGGCTACACCTTC. The full variable domain, in which reference TRBV7-9 and TRBJ1-2 provide the parts outside the CDR3, is DTGVSQNPRHKITKRGQNVTFRCDPISEHNRLYWYRQTLGQGPEFLTYFQNEAQLEKSRLLSDRFSAERPKGSFSTLEIQRTEQGDSAMYLCASSLSDRGTNGYTFGSGTRLTVV.

The chain recombines TRBV5-1 with TRBJ2-7, with TRBD1 matching over 9 bases. The V segment lost 5 bases and the J segment 6 bases; nucleotides outside the gene matches: 3. This CDR3 has 12 amino acids. CDR1 is SGHRS and CDR2 is YFSETQ in the germline V gene. CDR3 coding DNA: TGCGCCAGCAGGCTGACAGGGGGCGAGCAGTACTTC. Residues: CASRLTGGEQYF.

The chain recombines TRBV1 with TRBJ2-6; the D call in the table, TRBD1, was not verified against the DNA. TRBV1 is marked as a pseudogene. The CDR3 sequence is 14 residues long. This chain's CDR3 is CTSSPTGSANVLTF. For the CDR3, the DNA is TGCACCAGCAGCCCGACAGGGAGCGCCAACGTCCTGACTTTC.

The gene calls are TRBV5-1 and TRBJ1-4; possibly TRBD1 for D (5 bases). Deletions cut 0 bases from V and 0 bases from J, with 9 bases between. The CDR3 totals 16 residues. Germline assignment: CDR1 SGHRS and CDR2 YFSETQ. The CDR3 region is CASSLGQPATNEKLFF. The CDR3 coding sequence is TGCGCCAGCAGCTTGGGACAGCCAGCAACTAATGAAAAACTGTTTTTT. The entire variable domain, with the rest obtained from reference TRBV5-1 and TRBJ1-4, is as follows: KAGVTQTPRYLIKTRGQQVTLSCSPISGHRSVSWYQQTPGQGLQFLFEYFSETQRNKGNFPGRFSGRQFSNSRSEMNVSTLELGDSALYLCASSLGQPATNEKLFFGSGTQLSVL.

V usage is TRBV10-3 and J usage is TRBJ2-1; a possible D gene is TRBD2 (6 bases). This CDR3 is 12 amino acids long. V lost 6 bases and J lost 5, with 8 bases in between. Germline V gives CDR1 ENHRY, CDR2 SYGVKD. The chain's CDR3 is CAIRGLNNEQFF. In DNA, the CDR3 is TGTGCCATCAGGGGACTTAACAATGAGCAGTTCTTC.

The rearrangement uses TRBV11-1 and TRBJ1-6; D is uncertain. Trimming pared 5 bases from V and 9 bases from J, leaving 14 bases between. The CDR3 covers 14 residues. The germline V gene has CDR1 SGHAT and CDR2 FQDESV (reference sequence). CDR3 nucleotide sequence: TGTGCCAGCAGCCTAAGGGCTGGGAGTTCACCCCTCCACTTT. Its protein is CASSLRAGSSPLHF. Variable domain in full (rest from reference TRBV11-1 and TRBJ1-6): EAEVAQSPRYKITEKSQAVAFWCDPISGHATLYWYRQILGQGPELLVQFQDESVVDDSQLPKDRFSAERLKGVDSTLKIQPAELGDSAMYLCASSLRAGSSPLHFGNGTRLTVT.

The chain is built from TRBV6-6 and TRBJ1-3; possible D gene TRBD1, 6 bases. The CDR3 sequence is 15 residues long. Germline V gives CDR1 MNHNY, CDR2 SVGAGI (reference sequence). Trimming pared 5 bases from V and 4 bases from J, leaving 15 bases between. CDR3 DNA sequence: TGTGCCAGCAGTATCAGGGGTGAGAGAGGAAACACCATATATTTT. The encoded protein is CASSIRGERGNTIYF.